These 7 T cell receptor beta chains came from one sample sequenced in a study of radiotherapy plus CTLA-4 blockade in lung cancer. The data were produced by immunoSEQ multiplex PCR, yet TCRdb's version contains in-frame clones alone and is incomplete. The sample yields about 85,000 clones, approximately 84% seen once. The material was peripheral blood, obtained from a patient treated with radiotherapy plus ipilimumab. These TCRs come from a human donor with non-small cell lung cancer who had a partial response to radiotherapy plus ipilimumab.

The chain joins TRBV5-4 to TRBJ2-4; no reliable D call. Germline CDR1 SGHNT, CDR2 YYREEE (reference sequence). This CDR3 has 12 residues. V lost 2 bases to trimming and J lost 5 bases, with 5 bases between them. DNA for the CDR3: TGTGCCAGCAGCTTTGGCCAAAACATTCAGTACTTC. Amino acid sequence: CASSFGQNIQYF.

The rearrangement joins TRBV2 to TRBJ1-2, with 7 nucleotides matching TRBD1. CDR3 size: 13 residues. V shed 6 bases and J 2 bases; nucleotides not matched to a gene: 3. CDR1 and CDR2 from the germline V gene are SNHLY and FYNNEI. CDR3 sequence (DNA): TGTGCCAGCAGACTAGGGGGCAACTATGGCTACACCTTC. Its translation is CASRLGGNYGYTF.

The J gene is TRBJ2-7, the V gene TRBV28; no reliable D call. CDR3 length equals 16 residues. Trimming shortened V by 2 bases and J by 0 bases, and 14 bases separated the two germline ends. CDR1 is MDHEN and CDR2 is SYDVKM in the germline V gene. CDR3 in DNA: TGTGCCAGCAGTTTAGGTCCGGCAGGAAGCTCCTACGAGCAGTACTTC. Its translation is CASSLGPAGSSYEQYF.

The gene calls are TRBV27 and TRBJ2-7; possible D gene TRBD2, 5 bases. With 3 bases removed from V and 3 bases from J, the gap between germline ends came to 12 bases. Germline lookup yields CDR1 MNHEY and CDR2 SMNVEV (reference sequence). The CDR3 contains 14 residues. CDR3 coding DNA: TGTGCCAGCAGTTTGTCGGGATCGATCTACGAGCAGTACGTC. It codes for CASSLSGSIYEQYV.

This chain joins TRBV29-1 and TRBJ2-2, with D maybe TRBD1 (6 bases). Trimming left V 3 bases short and J 1 base short, with 9 bases between. The CDR3 is 14 residues long. Germline V gene sequence: CDR1 SQVTM, CDR2 ANQGSEA. CDR3 coding DNA: TGCAGCGTTGATGGGGGCATGAACACCGGGGAGCTGTTTTTT. Translating gives CSVDGGMNTGELFF.

The J gene is TRBJ2-7, the V gene TRBV5-1; 9 nucleotides line up with TRBD1. Germline V gene sequence: CDR1 SGHRS, CDR2 YFSETQ. V was pared by 0 bases and J by 3 bases, with 4 bases of the junction left unmatched. This CDR3 comprises 15 residues. DNA for the CDR3: TGCGCCAGCAGCTTGGACACAGGGGGCCTCTACGAGCAGTACGTC. The encoded protein is CASSLDTGGLYEQYV.

This chain uses TRBV27 with TRBJ1-2; possible D gene TRBD1, 5 bases. Germline CDR1 reads MNHEY; CDR2 reads SMNVEV (reference sequence). V was clipped by 3 bases and J by 7 bases, with 15 bases between them. The CDR3 is 14 amino acids. For the CDR3, the DNA is TGTGCCAGCAGTTTGGGGGGAAGGGCTTCTGGCTACACCTTC. This translates into CASSLGGRASGYTF.